This T cell receptor beta chain was identified during a study of cytomegalovirus exposure and HLA in healthy donors. Study-wide findings and caveats: Excluded were some V segments that proved indistinguishable, including TRBV6-2 and TRBV6-3.

The PCR contained 60 Vbeta and 13 Jbeta primers. Some clones are missing from TCRdb's copy, which holds only in-frame ones; the method was immunoSEQ multiplex PCR. The sample consists of 150,000 to 200,000 clones, around 80% of them appearing once. CDR3 size: 15 residues. Turning to this clone: No antigen is known for it.

The donors gave bone marrow, and they were healthy. Sequencing was done on a sample of PBMCs. This clonotype originated in a man aged 40-49 years in good health and CMV-seronegative. This rearrangement joins TRBV21-1 to TRBJ2-2; TRBD1 was called by the table and not checked on the DNA. TRBV21-1 is given as a pseudogene. The CDR3 loop is CASSNDRGRGGELFF. CDR3 DNA: TGTGCCAGCAGCAACGACAGGGGACGAGGCGGGGAGCTGTTTTTT.